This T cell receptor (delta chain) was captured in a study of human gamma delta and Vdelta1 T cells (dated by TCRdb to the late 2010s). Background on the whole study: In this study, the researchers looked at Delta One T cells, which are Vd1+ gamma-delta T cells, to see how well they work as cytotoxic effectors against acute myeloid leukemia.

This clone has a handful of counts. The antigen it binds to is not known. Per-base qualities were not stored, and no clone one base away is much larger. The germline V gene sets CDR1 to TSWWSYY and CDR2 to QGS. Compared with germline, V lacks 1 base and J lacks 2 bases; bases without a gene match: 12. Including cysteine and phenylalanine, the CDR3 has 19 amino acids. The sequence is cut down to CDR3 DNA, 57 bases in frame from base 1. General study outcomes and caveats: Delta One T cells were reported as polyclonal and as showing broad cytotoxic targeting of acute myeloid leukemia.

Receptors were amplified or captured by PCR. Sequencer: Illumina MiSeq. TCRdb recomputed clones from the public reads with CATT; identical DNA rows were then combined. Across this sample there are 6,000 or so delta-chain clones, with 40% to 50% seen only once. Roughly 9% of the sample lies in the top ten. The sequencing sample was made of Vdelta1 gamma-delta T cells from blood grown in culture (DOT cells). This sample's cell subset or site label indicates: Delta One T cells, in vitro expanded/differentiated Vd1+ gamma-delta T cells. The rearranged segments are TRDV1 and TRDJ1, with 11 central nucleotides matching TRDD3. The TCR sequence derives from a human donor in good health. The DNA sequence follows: TGTGCTCTTGGGGAACCGTTTCTCCACTGGGGGATAAAGACCGATAAACTCATCTTT. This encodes CALGEPFLHWGIKTDKLIF.